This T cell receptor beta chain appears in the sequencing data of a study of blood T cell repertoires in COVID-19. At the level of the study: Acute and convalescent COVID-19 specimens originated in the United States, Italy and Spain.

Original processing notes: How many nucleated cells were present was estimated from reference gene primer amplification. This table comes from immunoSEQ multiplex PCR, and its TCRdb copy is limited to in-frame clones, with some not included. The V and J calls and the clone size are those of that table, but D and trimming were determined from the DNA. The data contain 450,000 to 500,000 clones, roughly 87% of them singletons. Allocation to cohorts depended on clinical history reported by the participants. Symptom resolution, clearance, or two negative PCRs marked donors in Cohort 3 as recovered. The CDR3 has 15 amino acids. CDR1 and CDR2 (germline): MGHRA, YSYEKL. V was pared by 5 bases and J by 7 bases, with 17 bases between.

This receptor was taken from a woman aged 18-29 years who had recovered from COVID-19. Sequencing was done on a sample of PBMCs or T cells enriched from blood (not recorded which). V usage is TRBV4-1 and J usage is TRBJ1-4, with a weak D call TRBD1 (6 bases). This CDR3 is CASSSHREFTEKLFF. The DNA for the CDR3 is TGCGCCAGCAGCTCCCACAGGGAATTTACTGAAAAACTGTTTTTT.